This T cell receptor (beta chain) emerged from a study of blood T cell repertoires in COVID-19. For the study at large: COVID-19 samples collected from the United States, Italy and Spain covered acute and convalescent phases. T cells, B-cell-depleted T cells, or PBMCs provided the cDNA or gDNA that served as material.

V lost 3 bases and J lost 0, with 9 bases in between. Germline V gene sequence: CDR1 MNHEY, CDR2 SMNVEV (reference sequence). This CDR3 is 16 amino acids long. Under the authors' procedure: Amplified reference gene primers provided the basis for estimating nucleated cell counts. The repertoire was sequenced with immunoSEQ multiplex PCR; TCRdb's copy has only in-frame clones and lacks some. That table is the source of V, J and clone size, and D and trimming were worked out from the DNA. The sample includes 220,000 or so clones, roughly four fifths of them seen just once. Material: peripheral blood. V usage is TRBV27 and J usage is TRBJ2-6, with a possible D match to TRBD2 (6 bases). This receptor was identified in a woman aged 60-75 years with acute or convalescent COVID-19. CDR3 loop: CASSFGGISGANVLTF. The CDR3 DNA sequence: TGTGCCAGCAGTTTCGGAGGGATCTCTGGGGCCAACGTCCTGACTTTC.